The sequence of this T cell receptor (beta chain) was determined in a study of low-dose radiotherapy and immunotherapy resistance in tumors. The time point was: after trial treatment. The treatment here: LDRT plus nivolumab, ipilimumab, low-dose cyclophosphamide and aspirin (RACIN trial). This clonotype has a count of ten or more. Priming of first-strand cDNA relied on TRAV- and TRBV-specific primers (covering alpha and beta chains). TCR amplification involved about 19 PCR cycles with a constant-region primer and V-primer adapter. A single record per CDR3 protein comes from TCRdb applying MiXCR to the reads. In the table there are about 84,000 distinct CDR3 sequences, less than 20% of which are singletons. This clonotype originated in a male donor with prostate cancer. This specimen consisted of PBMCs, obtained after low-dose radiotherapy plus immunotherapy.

For the CDR3, the DNA is TGTGCCAGCAGCTGGGGGACAGTCAATCAGCCCCAGCATTTT. This gives the protein CASSWGTVNQPQHF. The chain links TRBV2 to TRBJ1-5, with 7 bases aligning to TRBD1. The J segment lost 3 bases and the V segment lost 6 bases, leaving 5 bases of the junction unmatched. Looked up from germline, CDR1 is SNHLY and CDR2 is FYNNEI. The CDR3 is 14 residues long.